Each of the 8 T cell receptor beta chains below was sequenced from the same sample in a study of PD-L1 blockade in urothelial cancer. Libraries were prepared by immunoSEQ multiplex PCR; TCRdb keeps only in-frame clonotypes and omits some of them. The sample has around 82,000 clones, around 84% seen once. The time point was: pretreatment peripheral blood. Sequencing used PBMCs, obtained around atezolizumab (anti-PD-L1) treatment. The source of these receptors is a man in his fifties or sixties with urothelial cancer.

The rearrangement uses TRBV5-1 and TRBJ2-1; D is perhaps TRBD2 (6 bases). Germline CDR1 and CDR2: SGHRS and YFSETQ. V was shortened by 4 bases and J by 10 bases, with 21 bases between the two germline ends. CDR3 size: 15 residues. For the CDR3, the DNA is TGCGCCAGCAGCAAAAGCGGGTCCGAATCCCGGGAGCAGTTCTTC. It is translated as CASSKSGSESREQFF.

The chain employs TRBV6-5 and TRBJ2-7; 8 bases are shared with TRBD1. The germline V gene encodes CDR1 MNHEY and CDR2 SVGAGI. This CDR3 is 13 amino acids long. V gave up 5 bases and J gave up 2 bases; unmatched junction bases: 2. CDR3 bases: TGTGCCAGCAGTCGGGACAGGACCTACGAGCAGTACTTC. It translates to CASSRDRTYEQYF.

The V call is TRBV7-2, the J call TRBJ1-1, with 9 bases fitting TRBD1. The CDR3 spans 15 residues. The junction had 8 bases not matched to a gene; V was cut back by 5 bases and J by 4 bases. Looked up from germline, CDR1 is SGHTA and CDR2 is FQGNSA. The CDR3 spells CASSPRTGVGTEAFF. CDR3 coding DNA: TGTGCCAGCAGCCCGAGGACAGGGGTGGGCACTGAAGCTTTCTTT.

Only one count was recorded for this clone. This chain connects TRBV19 to TRBJ2-1; 15 bases match TRBD2. The CDR3 has 18 residues. Germline CDR1 LNHDA, CDR2 SQIVND (reference sequence). V dropped 5 bases and J dropped 0; count of bases not matched to a gene: 5. This chain's CDR3 is CASSGLAGGRSSYNEQFF. Here the CDR3 DNA reads TGTGCCAGTAGTGGACTAGCGGGAGGGAGAAGCTCCTACAATGAGCAGTTCTTC.

The rearrangement joins TRBV7-6 to TRBJ2-1; TRBD2 matches at 10 bases. CDR3 length: 16 residues. CDR1 and CDR2 (germline): SGHVS, FNYEAQ. V trimming: 1 base; J trimming: 8 bases; junction bases outside the gene matches: 8. DNA for the CDR3: TGTGCCAGCAGCTTAGGAGCGGGGGGGTTTCGGGATGAGCAGTTCTTC. This sequence encodes CASSLGAGGFRDEQFF.

This chain joins TRBV4-2 and TRBJ2-3, with D possibly being TRBD2 (5 bases). The CDR3 contains 16 residues. From germline, CDR1 is LGHNA and CDR2 YNFKEQ. The germline V and J ends were trimmed by 3 bases and 0 bases, with 13 bases remaining between them. DNA of the CDR3: TGTGCCAGCAGCCAGGGTAGCGTAACTAGCACAGATACGCAGTATTTT. This translates into CASSQGSVTSTDTQYF.

This clone was counted a few times. V usage is TRBV7-2 and J usage is TRBJ2-5; 8 nucleotides agree with TRBD1. The CDR3 covers 12 residues. Germline V gene sequence: CDR1 SGHTA, CDR2 FQGNSA. With 0 bases clipped from V and 9 bases from J, the junction kept 0 bases outside the gene matches. CDR3 nucleotides: TGTGCCAGCAGCTTAGCACAGGGGGCCCAGTACTTC. It specifies CASSLAQGAQYF.

The chain recombines TRBV6-1 with TRBJ2-7; 9 nucleotides match TRBD1. Germline loops: CDR1 MNHNS, CDR2 SASEGT. CDR3 length: 17 residues. The J segment lost 1 base and the V segment lost 0 bases, leaving 7 bases of the junction unmatched. The CDR3 sequence: CASSEAHRDRVSYEQYF. DNA for the CDR3: TGTGCCAGCAGTGAAGCCCACCGGGACAGGGTGTCCTACGAGCAGTACTTC.